Below are 19 T cell receptor beta chains sequenced from a single sample in a study of beta chain features in type 1 diabetes. These TCRs are of unknown antigen specificity. The study's findings and limits: Moderate but significant shortening of TCRB CDR3s was recorded in all four CD4+ subsets from Type 1 diabetes patients.

The isolated RNA, all of it, was reverse transcribed, so expressed TCRB transcripts were what got sequenced. Generated by immunoSEQ multiplex PCR, the TCRdb table keeps only in-frame clones and is missing some. The repertoire holds 600,000 or so clones, with roughly 12% as singletons. Sample: naive CD4+ T cells from blood. The receptors stem from a man aged 25-45 years with type 1 diabetes.

This sequence joins TRBV9 and TRBJ2-6; no clear D. CDR1 and CDR2 from the germline V gene are SGDLS and YYNGEE. The V end lost 0 bases, the J end lost 4 bases, and 8 bases lay between the germline ends. The CDR3 runs to 15 residues. CDR3 in DNA: TGTGCCAGCAGCGTAGCGCAGGCGGGGGCCAACGTCCTGACTTTC. Translating it yields CASSVAQAGANVLTF.

V usage is TRBV20-1 and J usage is TRBJ2-7; D ambiguous. The V and J ends lost 3 bases and 6 bases respectively, with 6 bases between them. The CDR3 loop spans 10 amino acids. The germline gives CDR1 DFQATT, CDR2 SNEGSKA (reference sequence). The CDR3 loop reads CSASSSEQYF. In nucleotides, the CDR3 is TGCAGTGCTAGTTCTAGCGAGCAGTACTTC.

This chain uses TRBV6-5 with TRBJ1-4; 7 nucleotides match TRBD1. The CDR3 contains 14 residues. The germline V gene encodes CDR1 MNHEY and CDR2 SVGAGI. Germline trimming cut 5 bases from V and 6 bases from J; bases unmatched to any gene: 6. DNA for the CDR3: TGTGCCAGCAGTCCCGGGACAGCCTATGAAAAACTGTTTTTT. Translating gives CASSPGTAYEKLFF.

V is TRBV11-2 and J is TRBJ1-2, with D hard to call. The CDR3 totals 16 residues. Trimming shortened V by 2 bases and J by 0 bases, and 13 bases separated the two germline ends. CDR1 and CDR2 (germline): SGHAT, FQNNGV. Written as DNA, the CDR3 is TGTGCCAGCAGCTTACGGCTGGATTCCCCTAACTATGGCTACACCTTC. Translated, it gives CASSLRLDSPNYGYTF. Complete variable domain (other parts from reference TRBV11-2 and TRBJ1-2): EAGVAQSPRYKIIEKRQSVAFWCNPISGHATLYWYQQILGQGPKLLIQFQNNGVVDDSQLPKDRFSAERLKGVDSTLKIQPAKLEDSAVYLCASSLRLDSPNYGYTFGSGTRLTVV.

This clone was recorded a few times. J is TRBJ2-7 and V is TRBV18; either TRBD1 or TRBD2 may fit D (5 bases each). Trimming cost V 1 base and J 6 bases, with 22 bases left between them. This CDR3 has 17 amino acids. Germline V lookup: CDR1 KGHSH, CDR2 LQKENI. The CDR3 DNA follows: TGTGCCAGCTCACCACAATCTAGGGGCCTTTCGGGAATCGAGCAGTACTTC. This codes for CASSPQSRGLSGIEQYF.

The genes are TRBV5-6 and TRBJ2-4, with 11 nucleotides matching TRBD2. V was clipped by 4 bases and J by 5 bases; unmatched bases: 11. CDR3 size: 17 residues. CDR1 and CDR2 (germline): SGHDT, YYEEEE. CDR3 sequence reads: CASSKLAGVNSQNIQYF. CDR3 in DNA: TGTGCCAGCAGCAAACTAGCGGGGGTGAATAGCCAAAACATTCAGTACTTC.

The V call is TRBV19, the J call TRBJ2-1, with D possibly TRBD2 on 6 matching bases. Germline CDR1 reads LNHDA; CDR2 reads SQIVND (reference sequence). Deletions cut 6 bases from V and 0 bases from J, with 12 bases between. CDR3 length: 15 amino acids. CDR3 DNA sequence: TGTGCCAGTAGCGGGACTTCTGACTCCTACAATGAGCAGTTCTTC. This encodes CASSGTSDSYNEQFF. Full variable domain (missing parts from reference TRBV19 and TRBJ2-1): DGGITQSPKYLFRKEGQNVTLSCEQNLNHDAMYWYRQDPGQGLRLIYYSQIVNDFQKGDIAEGYSVSREKKESFPLTVTSAQKNPTAFYLCASSGTSDSYNEQFFGPGTRLTVL.

The chain carries TRBV5-1 and TRBJ2-3, with D tentatively TRBD1 or TRBD2 (6 bases each). Trimming pared 2 bases from V and 0 bases from J, leaving 16 bases between. The CDR3 totals 17 residues. In germline, CDR1 is SGHRS, CDR2 YFSETQ. CDR3 sequence: CASSFQQGGSSTDTQYF. CDR3 nucleotide sequence: TGCGCCAGCAGCTTCCAACAGGGAGGATCTAGCACAGATACGCAGTATTTT.

This clone was seen only a few times. The CDR3 reads CASSAQAQGGRNEQFF. The CDR3 DNA reads as TGTGCCAGCTCCGCACAGGCGCAGGGGGGTAGGAATGAGCAGTTCTTC. This chain links TRBV18 with TRBJ2-1; a possible D gene is TRBD1 (7 bases). The CDR3 length is 16 residues. Germline-derived CDR1 and CDR2 are KGHSH and LQKENI. With 6 bases removed from V and 7 bases from J, the gap between germline ends came to 22 bases.

The V gene is TRBV7-8, the J gene TRBJ2-5; no clear D. V was cut by 0 bases and J by 4 bases, with 6 bases left in between. From germline, CDR1 is SGHVS and CDR2 FQNEAQ. The CDR3 consists of 13 residues. CDR3 sequence: CASSLALGETQYF. CDR3 in DNA: TGTGCCAGCAGCTTAGCGCTTGGAGAGACCCAGTACTTC.

This sequence joins TRBV7-2 and TRBJ2-1; 8 nucleotides align to TRBD2. Germline loops: CDR1 SGHTA, CDR2 FQGNSA. V dropped 6 bases and J dropped 10; count of bases not matched to a gene: 5. This CDR3 is 12 amino acids long. DNA for the CDR3: TGTGCCAGCAGTTACTGGACTAGCGAGCAGTTCTTC. Translation: CASSYWTSEQFF.

This clone appeared many times. The chain couples TRBV14 to TRBJ2-6, with 7 bases that match TRBD1. The V gene's germline CDR1 is SGHDN and CDR2 FVKESK. The CDR3 is made up of 19 amino acids. Unmatched junction bases numbered 15, after V lost 3 bases and J lost 4 bases. Here the CDR3 DNA reads TGTGCCAGCAGCCATTTAGCAGAAGGGACAGCCGGCGGGGCCAACGTCCTGACTTTC. Encoded protein: CASSHLAEGTAGGANVLTF.

Only one count was recorded for this clone. The gene calls are TRBV25-1 and TRBJ1-2; TRBD1 matches 7 bases. CDR1 and CDR2 from the germline V gene are MGHDK and SYGVNS. V trimming: 8 bases; J trimming: 2 bases; junction bases outside the gene matches: 20. The length of the CDR3 is 18 residues. The DNA for the CDR3 is TGTGCCAGCCCCATTGGGGTACAGGGGACTAACTTAAACTATGGCTACACCTTC. Translating gives CASPIGVQGTNLNYGYTF.

The CDR3 DNA sequence: TGTGCCAGCAGCCTACTGGGCGGGGGCACAGATACGCAGTATTTT. It encodes CASSLLGGGTDTQYF. This sequence joins TRBV4-2 and TRBJ2-3, with D tentatively TRBD2 (6 bases). CDR3 size: 15 residues. In germline, CDR1 is LGHNA, CDR2 YNFKEQ. The V end was cut by 4 bases, the J end by 1 base, with 12 bases between.

In its sample, this clone was seen a few times. The chain carries TRBV4-2 and TRBJ2-7; 7 bases align to TRBD1. CDR3 length: 14 amino acids. Germline V gene sequence: CDR1 LGHNA, CDR2 YNFKEQ. V lost 2 bases and J lost 3; bases outside the gene matches: 4. The CDR3 coding sequence is TGTGCCAGCAGCCAATCCGGGACAGTCTACGAGCAGTACTTC. This encodes CASSQSGTVYEQYF.

The chain's CDR3 is CASSGGGGYEQYF. Here the CDR3 DNA reads TGTGCCAGCAGTGGCGGGGGAGGCTACGAGCAGTACTTC. The gene calls are TRBV2 and TRBJ2-7, with TRBD2 matching over 7 bases. CDR1 is SNHLY and CDR2 is FYNNEI in the germline V gene. Trimming removed 4 bases from V and 3 bases from J; junction bases left unmatched: 3. This CDR3 has 13 residues.

This clone has more than one count but fewer than ten. CDR3: CASSLAGESAKNIQYF. DNA for the CDR3: TGTGCCAGCAGCTTGGCCGGGGAGTCGGCCAAAAACATTCAGTACTTC. The chain couples TRBV5-4 to TRBJ2-4, with D maybe TRBD2 (5 bases). The germline V gene encodes CDR1 SGHNT and CDR2 YYREEE (reference sequence). The V gene lost 0 bases and the J gene lost 1 base, with 11 bases spanning the gap. This CDR3 has 16 amino acids. The full variable domain, completed using reference TRBV5-4 and TRBJ2-4, is ETGVTQSPTHLIKTRGQQVTLRCSSQSGHNTVSWYQQALGQGPQFIFQYYREEENGRGNFPPRFSGLQFPNYSSELNVNALELDDSALYLCASSLAGESAKNIQYFGAGTRLSVL.

The chain couples TRBV7-9 to TRBJ1-6, with D perhaps matching TRBD1 (5 bases). Between the trimmed V and J ends, which lost 3 bases and 7 bases, there was a span of 19 bases. The V gene's germline CDR1 is SEHNR and CDR2 FQNEAQ (reference sequence). This CDR3 comprises 17 residues. CDR3 in amino acids: CASSFFRTPGQNSPLHF. CDR3 DNA: TGTGCCAGCAGCTTCTTCCGGACACCCGGGCAAAATTCACCCCTCCACTTT.

V gene TRBV6-1 combines with J gene TRBJ2-6; D remains ambiguous. Looked up from germline, CDR1 is MNHNS and CDR2 is SASEGT. Trimming removed 8 bases at V and 0 bases at J, with 8 bases between. The CDR3 is made up of 14 amino acids. CDR3: CASHVYSGANVLTF. CDR3 nucleotides: TGTGCCAGCCACGTCTACTCTGGGGCCAACGTCCTGACTTTC.